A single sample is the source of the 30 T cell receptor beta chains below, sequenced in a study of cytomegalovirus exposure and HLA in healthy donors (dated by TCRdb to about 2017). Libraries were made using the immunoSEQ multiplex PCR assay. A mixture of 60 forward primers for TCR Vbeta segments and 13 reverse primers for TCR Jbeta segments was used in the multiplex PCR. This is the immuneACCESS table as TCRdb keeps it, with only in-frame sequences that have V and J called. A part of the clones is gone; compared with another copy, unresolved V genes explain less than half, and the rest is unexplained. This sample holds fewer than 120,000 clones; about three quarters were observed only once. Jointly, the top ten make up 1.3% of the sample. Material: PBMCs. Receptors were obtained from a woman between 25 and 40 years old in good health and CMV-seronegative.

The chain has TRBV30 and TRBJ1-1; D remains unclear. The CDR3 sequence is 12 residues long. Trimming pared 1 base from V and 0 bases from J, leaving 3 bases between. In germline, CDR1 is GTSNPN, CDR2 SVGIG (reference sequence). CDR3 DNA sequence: TGTGCCTGGAGTGCAGTGAACACTGAAGCTTTCTTT. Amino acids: CAWSAVNTEAFF.

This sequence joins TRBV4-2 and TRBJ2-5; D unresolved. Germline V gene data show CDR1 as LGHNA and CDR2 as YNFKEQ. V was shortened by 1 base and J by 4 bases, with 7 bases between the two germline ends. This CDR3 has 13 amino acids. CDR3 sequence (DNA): TGTGCCAGCAGCCAAGGTTCCGGAGAGACCCAGTACTTC. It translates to CASSQGSGETQYF.

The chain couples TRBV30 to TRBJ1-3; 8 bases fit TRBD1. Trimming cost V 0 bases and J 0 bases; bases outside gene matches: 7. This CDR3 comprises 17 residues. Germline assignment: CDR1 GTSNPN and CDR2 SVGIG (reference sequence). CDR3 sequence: CAWSVGGTGRSGNTIYF. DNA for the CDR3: TGTGCCTGGAGTGTAGGGGGGACAGGCCGCTCTGGAAACACCATATATTTT. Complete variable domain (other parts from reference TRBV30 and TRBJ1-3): SQTIHQWPATLVQPVGSPLSLECTVEGTSNPNLYWYRQAAGRGLQLLFYSVGIGQISSEVPQNLSASRPQDRQFILSSKKLLLSDSGFYLCAWSVGGTGRSGNTIYFGEGSWLTVV.

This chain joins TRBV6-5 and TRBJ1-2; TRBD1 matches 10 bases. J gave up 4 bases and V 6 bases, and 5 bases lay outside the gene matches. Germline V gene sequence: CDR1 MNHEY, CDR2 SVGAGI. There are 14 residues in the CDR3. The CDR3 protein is CASRPGTGVYGYTF. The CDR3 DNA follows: TGTGCCAGCAGGCCCGGGACAGGGGTCTATGGCTACACCTTC.

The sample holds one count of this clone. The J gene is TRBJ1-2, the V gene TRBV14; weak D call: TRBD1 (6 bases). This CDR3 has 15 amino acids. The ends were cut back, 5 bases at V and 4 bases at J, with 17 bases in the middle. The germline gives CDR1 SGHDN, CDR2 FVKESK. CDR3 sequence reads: CASSNYRVQGYGYTF. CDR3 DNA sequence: TGTGCCAGCAGCAACTACAGGGTACAGGGCTATGGCTACACCTTC.

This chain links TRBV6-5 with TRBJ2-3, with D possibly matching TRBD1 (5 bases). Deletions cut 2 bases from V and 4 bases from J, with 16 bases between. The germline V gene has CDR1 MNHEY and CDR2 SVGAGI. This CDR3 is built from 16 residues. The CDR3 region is CASSYRADRTADTQYF. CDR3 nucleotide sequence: TGTGCCAGCAGTTACCGGGCTGACAGAACGGCAGATACGCAGTATTTT.

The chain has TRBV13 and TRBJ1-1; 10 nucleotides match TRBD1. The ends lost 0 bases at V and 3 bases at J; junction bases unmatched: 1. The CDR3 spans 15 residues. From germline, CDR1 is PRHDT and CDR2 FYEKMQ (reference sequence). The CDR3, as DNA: TGTGCCAGCAGCTTAGGCGGGACAGGGGACACTGAAGCTTTCTTT. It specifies CASSLGGTGDTEAFF.

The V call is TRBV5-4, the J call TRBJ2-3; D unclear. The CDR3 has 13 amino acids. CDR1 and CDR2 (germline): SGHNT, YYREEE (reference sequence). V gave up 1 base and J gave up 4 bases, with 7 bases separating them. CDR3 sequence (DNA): TGTGCCAGCAGCTTGTTCGGGTCAGATACGCAGTATTTT. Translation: CASSLFGSDTQYF.

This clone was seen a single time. As DNA, the CDR3 is TGTGCCAGCAGACATTCGGGACAGGGGTTGGAGACCCAGTACTTC. This gives the protein CASRHSGQGLETQYF. The chain couples TRBV7-9 to TRBJ2-5; 10 bases line up with TRBD1. The CDR3 covers 15 residues. With 6 bases clipped from V and 5 bases from J, the junction kept 9 bases outside the gene matches. Germline V gene lookup returns CDR1 SEHNR and CDR2 FQNEAQ (reference sequence). The whole variable domain, filled in from reference TRBV7-9 and TRBJ2-5, reads DTGVSQNPRHKITKRGQNVTFRCDPISEHNRLYWYRQTLGQGPEFLTYFQNEAQLEKSRLLSDRFSAERPKGSFSTLEIQRTEQGDSAMYLCASRHSGQGLETQYFGPGTRLLVL.

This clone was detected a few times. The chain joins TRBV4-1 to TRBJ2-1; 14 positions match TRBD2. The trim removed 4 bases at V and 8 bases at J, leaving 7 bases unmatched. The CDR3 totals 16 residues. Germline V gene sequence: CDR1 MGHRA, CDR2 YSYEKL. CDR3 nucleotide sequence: TGCGCCAGCAGCCCCGAGGGACTAGCGGGAGACTATGAGCAGTTCTTC. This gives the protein CASSPEGLAGDYEQFF.

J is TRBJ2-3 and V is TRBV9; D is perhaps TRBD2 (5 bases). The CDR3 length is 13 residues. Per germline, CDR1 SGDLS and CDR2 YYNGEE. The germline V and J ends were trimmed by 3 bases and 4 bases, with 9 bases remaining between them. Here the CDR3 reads CASSALRADTQYF. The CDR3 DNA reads TGTGCCAGCAGCGCCCTGCGGGCAGATACGCAGTATTTT.

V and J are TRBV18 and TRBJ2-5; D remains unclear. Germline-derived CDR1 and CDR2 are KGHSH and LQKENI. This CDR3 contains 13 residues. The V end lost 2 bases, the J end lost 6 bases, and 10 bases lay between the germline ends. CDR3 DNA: TGTGCCAGCTCACCATCAGTTACGCAGACCCAGTACTTC. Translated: CASSPSVTQTQYF. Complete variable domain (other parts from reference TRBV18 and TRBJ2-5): NAGVMQNPRHLVRRRGQEARLRCSPMKGHSHVYWYRQLPEEGLKFMVYLQKENIIDESGMPKERFSAEFPKEGPSILRIQQVVRGDSAAYFCASSPSVTQTQYFGPGTRLLVL.

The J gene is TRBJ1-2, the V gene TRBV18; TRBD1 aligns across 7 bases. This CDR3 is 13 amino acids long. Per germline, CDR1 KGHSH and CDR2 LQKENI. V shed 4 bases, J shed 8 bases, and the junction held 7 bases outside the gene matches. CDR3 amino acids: CASSLGQDGGYTF. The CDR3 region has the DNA TGTGCCAGCTCACTCGGACAGGATGGGGGCTACACCTTC.

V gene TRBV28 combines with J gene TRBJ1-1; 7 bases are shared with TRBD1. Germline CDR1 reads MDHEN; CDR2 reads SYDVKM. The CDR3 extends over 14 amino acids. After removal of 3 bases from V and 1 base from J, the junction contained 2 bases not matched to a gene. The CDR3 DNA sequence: TGTGCCAGCAGTTTGACAGGGAGGAACACTGAAGCTTTCTTT. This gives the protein CASSLTGRNTEAFF.

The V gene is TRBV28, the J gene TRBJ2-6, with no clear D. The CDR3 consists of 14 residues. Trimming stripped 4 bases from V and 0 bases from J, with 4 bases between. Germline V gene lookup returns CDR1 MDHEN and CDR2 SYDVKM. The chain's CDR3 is CASSYHSGANVLTF. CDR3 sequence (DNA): TGTGCCAGCAGTTATCACTCTGGGGCCAACGTCCTGACTTTC.

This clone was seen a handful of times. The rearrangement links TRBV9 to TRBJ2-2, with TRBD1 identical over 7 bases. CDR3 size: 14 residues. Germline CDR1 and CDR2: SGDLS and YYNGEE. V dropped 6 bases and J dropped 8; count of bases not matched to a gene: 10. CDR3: CASNQQGIKGELFF. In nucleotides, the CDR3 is TGTGCCAGCAACCAACAGGGGATCAAGGGGGAGCTGTTTTTT.

The CDR3 coding sequence is TGTGCCAGCTTGGCAGGGTCGGGTGAGCAGTACTTC. This translates into CASLAGSGEQYF. The chain is built from TRBV7-9 and TRBJ2-7; TRBD1 is a possible D gene (5 bases). Trimming pared 8 bases from V and 7 bases from J, leaving 15 bases between. The CDR3 loop spans 12 amino acids. CDR1 and CDR2 (germline): SEHNR, FQNEAQ (reference sequence).

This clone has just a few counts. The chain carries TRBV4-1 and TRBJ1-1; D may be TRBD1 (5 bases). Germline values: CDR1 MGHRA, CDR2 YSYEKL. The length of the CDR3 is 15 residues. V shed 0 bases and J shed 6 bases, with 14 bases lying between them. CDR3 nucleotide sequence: TGCGCCAGCAGCCAAGAGGGGCGGGGGTTACCTGAAGCTTTCTTT. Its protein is CASSQEGRGLPEAFF.

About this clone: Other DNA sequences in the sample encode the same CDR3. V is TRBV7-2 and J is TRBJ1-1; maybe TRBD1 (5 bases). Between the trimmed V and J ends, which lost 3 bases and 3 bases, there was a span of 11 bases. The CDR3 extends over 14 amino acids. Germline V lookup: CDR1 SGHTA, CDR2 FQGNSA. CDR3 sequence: CASSLGGDHTEAFF. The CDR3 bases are TGTGCCAGCAGCTTGGGCGGGGACCACACTGAAGCTTTCTTT.

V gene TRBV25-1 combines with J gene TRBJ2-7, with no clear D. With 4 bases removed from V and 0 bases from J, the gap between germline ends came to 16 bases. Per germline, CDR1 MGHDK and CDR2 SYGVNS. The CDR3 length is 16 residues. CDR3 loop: CASSAGRRSSSYEQYF. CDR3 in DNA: TGTGCCAGCAGTGCAGGTCGCCGATCGAGCTCCTACGAGCAGTACTTC.

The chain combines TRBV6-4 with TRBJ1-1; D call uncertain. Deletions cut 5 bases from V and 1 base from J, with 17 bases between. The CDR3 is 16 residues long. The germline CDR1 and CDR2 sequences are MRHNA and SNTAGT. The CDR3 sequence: CASSNRERIRNTEAFF. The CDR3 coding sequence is TGTGCCAGCAGTAACCGGGAACGTATTCGGAACACTGAAGCTTTCTTT.

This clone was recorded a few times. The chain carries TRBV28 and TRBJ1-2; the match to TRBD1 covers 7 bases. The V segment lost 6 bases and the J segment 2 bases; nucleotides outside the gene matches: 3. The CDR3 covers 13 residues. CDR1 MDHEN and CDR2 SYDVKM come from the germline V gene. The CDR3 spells CASRQGQNYGYTF. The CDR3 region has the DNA TGTGCCAGCAGACAGGGACAGAACTATGGCTACACCTTC.

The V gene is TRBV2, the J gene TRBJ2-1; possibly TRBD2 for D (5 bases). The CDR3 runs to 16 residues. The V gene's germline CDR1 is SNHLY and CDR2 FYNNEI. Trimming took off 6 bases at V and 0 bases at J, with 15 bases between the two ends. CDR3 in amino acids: CASRGEPGSSYNEQFF. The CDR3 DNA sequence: TGTGCCAGCAGGGGCGAACCGGGAAGCTCCTACAATGAGCAGTTCTTC.

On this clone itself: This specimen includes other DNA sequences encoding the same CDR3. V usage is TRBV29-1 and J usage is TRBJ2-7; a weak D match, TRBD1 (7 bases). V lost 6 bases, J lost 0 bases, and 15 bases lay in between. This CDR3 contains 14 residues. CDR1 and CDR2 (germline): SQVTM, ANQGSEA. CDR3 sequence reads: CSVADRRDSYEQYF. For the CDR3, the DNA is TGCAGCGTCGCGGACAGGCGGGACTCCTACGAGCAGTACTTC.

CDR3 bases: TGTGCCAGCAGTTACGTAACTGGTAGCAATCAGCCCCAGCATTTT. Amino acids: CASSYVTGSNQPQHF. The V call is TRBV6-5, the J call TRBJ1-5; D call uncertain. V was clipped by 2 bases and J by 0 bases, with 8 bases between them. The CDR3 extends over 15 amino acids. Germline lookup yields CDR1 MNHEY and CDR2 SVGAGI.

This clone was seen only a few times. CDR3 bases: TGTGCCTGGAGTCCTAGTAATGGCGTCACTGAAGCTTTCTTT. This encodes CAWSPSNGVTEAFF. This rearrangement joins TRBV30 to TRBJ1-1; no definite D call. V was pared by 2 bases and J by 4 bases, with 14 bases between. Germline V CDR1 and CDR2: GTSNPN, SVGIG (reference sequence). This CDR3 contains 14 residues. Full variable domain (rest looked up from reference TRBV30 and TRBJ1-1): SQTIHQWPATLVQPVGSPLSLECTVEGTSNPNLYWYRQAAGRGLQLLFYSVGIGQISSEVPQNLSASRPQDRQFILSSKKLLLSDSGFYLCAWSPSNGVTEAFFGQGTRLTVV.

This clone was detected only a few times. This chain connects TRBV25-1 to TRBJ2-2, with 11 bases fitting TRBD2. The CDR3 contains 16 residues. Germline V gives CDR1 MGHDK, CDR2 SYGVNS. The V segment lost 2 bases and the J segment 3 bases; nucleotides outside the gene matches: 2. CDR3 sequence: CASSEGTSGYTGELFF. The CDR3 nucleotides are TGTGCCAGCAGTGAAGGGACTAGCGGTTACACCGGGGAGCTGTTTTTT.

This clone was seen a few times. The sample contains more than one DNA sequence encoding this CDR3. The CDR3 region has the DNA TGTGCCAGCAGGCCCCTGGGCTTTGGAAACACCATATATTTT. Translating gives CASRPLGFGNTIYF. The gene calls are TRBV27 and TRBJ1-3; no definite D call. V was trimmed by 6 bases and J by 3 bases, leaving 12 bases between them. Germline V gene lookup returns CDR1 MNHEY and CDR2 SMNVEV (reference sequence). The CDR3 has 14 amino acids.

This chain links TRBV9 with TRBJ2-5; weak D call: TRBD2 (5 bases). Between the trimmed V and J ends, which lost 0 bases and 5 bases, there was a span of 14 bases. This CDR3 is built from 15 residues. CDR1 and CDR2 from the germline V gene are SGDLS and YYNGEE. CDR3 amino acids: CASSVAGSFGETQYF. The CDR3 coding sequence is TGTGCCAGCAGCGTAGCGGGGTCTTTCGGGGAGACCCAGTACTTC.

The CDR3 nucleotides are TGTGCCAGCAGCTTAATTCCGGGGGCGGGGGCTGGGGCCAACGTCCTGACTTTC. This gives the protein CASSLIPGAGAGANVLTF. The chain is built from TRBV7-2 and TRBJ2-6, with D maybe TRBD2 (7 bases). CDR1 is SGHTA, CDR2 FQGNSA, per germline. CDR3 length equals 18 residues. The ends were cut back, 2 bases at V and 2 bases at J, with 16 bases in the middle.